One and the same sample provided the 16 T cell receptor beta chains below, sequenced in a study of blood T cell repertoires in COVID-19. Sequencing was performed with immunoSEQ multiplex PCR; in TCRdb, only in-frame clones are kept and a portion is missing. The data show about 89,000 clones, just under 80% seen once. Sequencing used peripheral blood. The receptors here all came from a man in his sixties or seventies with COVID-19, enrolled during active disease.

The chain uses TRBV18 and TRBJ1-3; 7 bases match TRBD1. The CDR3 totals 17 residues. V trimming: 5 bases; J trimming: 0 bases; junction bases outside the gene matches: 10. The germline gives CDR1 KGHSH, CDR2 LQKENI. The CDR3 region is CASSSVGQVSSGNTIYF. The CDR3 DNA sequence: TGTGCCAGCTCATCAGTTGGACAGGTTAGCTCTGGAAACACCATATATTTT. Looking up the rest from reference TRBV18 and TRBJ1-3 gives the full variable domain: NAGVMQNPRHLVRRRGQEARLRCSPMKGHSHVYWYRQLPEEGLKFMVYLQKENIIDESGMPKERFSAEFPKEGPSILRIQQVVRGDSAAYFCASSSVGQVSSGNTIYFGEGSWLTVV.

The V gene is TRBV11-2, the J gene TRBJ2-1, with 14 nucleotides matching TRBD2. Germline V lookup: CDR1 SGHAT, CDR2 FQNNGV. V lost 5 bases and J lost 9; bases outside the gene matches: 9. The CDR3 length is 16 residues. The DNA for the CDR3 is TGTGCCAGCAGCCGCGGGACTAGCGGGAGAGGAGGTGAGCAGTTCTTC. Amino acid sequence: CASSRGTSGRGGEQFF.

V is TRBV6-5 and J is TRBJ1-2; TRBD1 matches at 10 bases. From germline, CDR1 is MNHEY and CDR2 SVGAGI. CDR3 length equals 16 residues. The junction had 9 bases not matched to a gene; V was cut back by 2 bases and J by 6 bases. Written as DNA, the CDR3 is TGTGCCAGCAGTTACACCAGACAGGGGGCTGGTCATGGCTACACCTTC. Translating it yields CASSYTRQGAGHGYTF.

The rearrangement joins TRBV28 to TRBJ1-1; D uncertain. V was shortened by 5 bases and J by 5 bases, with 12 bases between the two germline ends. CDR1 MDHEN and CDR2 SYDVKM come from the germline V gene. The length of the CDR3 is 13 residues. The CDR3 DNA reads TGTGCCAGCAGTGTATTGGAGGCAACTGAAGCTTTCTTT. Amino acids: CASSVLEATEAFF.

This chain uses TRBV19 with TRBJ2-3, with D perhaps matching TRBD1 (5 bases). Germline CDR1 and CDR2: LNHDA and SQIVND (reference sequence). With 4 bases removed from V and 6 bases from J, the gap between germline ends came to 11 bases. CDR3 length: 13 residues. CDR3 sequence (DNA): TGTGCCAGTAGTACCTCACAGGAGGATACGCAGTATTTT. Encoded protein: CASSTSQEDTQYF.

Comment on this clone: Other DNA sequences in this sample translate to the same CDR3. The rearrangement uses TRBV7-9 and TRBJ2-5, with D uncertain. V lost 5 bases to trimming and J lost 5 bases, with 6 bases between them. The CDR3 runs to 11 residues. Germline CDR1 SEHNR, CDR2 FQNEAQ (reference sequence). This chain's CDR3 is CASSRGETQYF. The CDR3 DNA follows: TGTGCCAGCAGCCGAGGCGAGACCCAGTACTTC.

The chain is built from TRBV21-1 and TRBJ2-3; TRBD2 was called by the table and not checked on the DNA. TRBV21-1 counts as a pseudogene. CDR3 size: 19 residues. CDR3 amino acids: CASRLPPGLAGGVTDTQYF. CDR3 bases: TGTGCCAGCAGACTCCCGCCGGGACTAGCGGGAGGGGTGACAGATACGCAGTATTTT.

The chain recombines TRBV11-2 with TRBJ2-1; no firm D call. CDR1 is SGHAT, CDR2 FQNNGV, per germline. The CDR3 is 11 amino acids. Trimming removed 8 bases from V and 10 bases from J, with 12 bases in between. The CDR3 spells CASALRLEQFF. CDR3 bases: TGTGCCAGCGCTCTCAGACTGGAGCAGTTCTTC.

CDR3 DNA: TGTGCTAGTGGTTTGGCCGGGACACTCCAGGGCTACACCTTC. Its protein product is CASGLAGTLQGYTF. The chain has TRBV12-5 and TRBJ1-2, with D maybe TRBD1 (6 bases). The CDR3 is 14 residues long. The germline V gene has CDR1 LGHNT and CDR2 FRNRAP. The germline V and J ends were trimmed by 1 base and 8 bases, with 14 bases remaining between them. Looking up the rest from reference TRBV12-5 and TRBJ1-2 gives the full variable domain: DARVTQTPRHKVTEMGQEVTMRCQPILGHNTVFWYRQTMMQGLELLAYFRNRAPLDDSGMPKDRFSAEMPDATLATLKIQPSEPRDSAVYFCASGLAGTLQGYTFGSGTRLTVV.

This clone was seen just once. This chain uses TRBV29-1 with TRBJ2-5, with D uncertain. Trimming left V 3 bases short and J 5 bases short, with 16 bases between. This CDR3 comprises 14 residues. Germline-derived CDR1 and CDR2 are SQVTM and ANQGSEA. CDR3 sequence: CSVEFDSKEETQYF. CDR3 sequence (DNA): TGCAGCGTTGAGTTCGACTCTAAGGAGGAGACCCAGTACTTC.

This clone was observed a handful of times. The same CDR3 can be traced to other DNA sequences in this sample. The J gene is TRBJ1-5, the V gene TRBV5-1, with 9 bases identical to TRBD1. CDR3 length: 14 residues. Trimming took 4 bases from V and 4 from J; bases not matched to a gene: 3. Germline loops: CDR1 SGHRS, CDR2 YFSETQ. CDR3 nucleotides: TGCGCCAGCAGCCCGGGGACAGGGAATCAGCCCCAGCATTTT. Encoded protein: CASSPGTGNQPQHF.

The chain joins TRBV19 to TRBJ2-7; 11 nucleotides agree with TRBD2. This CDR3 is built from 14 residues. J gave up 0 bases and V 6 bases, and 1 base lay outside the gene matches. The germline V gene encodes CDR1 LNHDA and CDR2 SQIVND (reference sequence). CDR3 sequence reads: CASSGTSGSYEQYF. In DNA, the CDR3 is TGTGCCAGTAGCGGGACTAGCGGCTCCTACGAGCAGTACTTC.

The chain combines TRBV11-3 with TRBJ2-3; TRBD1 is a possible D gene (6 bases). In germline, CDR1 is SGHNT, CDR2 YENEEA. The CDR3 has 13 amino acids. Trimming shortened V by 3 bases and J by 5 bases, and 9 bases separated the two germline ends. CDR3 in DNA: TGTGCCAGCAGCTTGGGGGCTGGAGATACGCAGTATTTT. Encoded protein: CASSLGAGDTQYF.

In this sample, this clone turned up a few times. For the CDR3, the DNA is TGTGCCAGCAGCTTGGCTCTAGCGGGAGTTAGCAATGAGCAGTTCTTC. Its translation is CASSLALAGVSNEQFF. The chain combines TRBV5-8 with TRBJ2-1; 10 bases are shared with TRBD2. CDR1 and CDR2 (germline): SGHTS, YDEGEE. The CDR3 consists of 16 residues. V was pared by 0 bases and J by 6 bases, with 6 bases of the junction left unmatched.

The V and J genes are TRBV6-2 or TRBV6-3 and TRBJ2-1; TRBD2 matches at 15 bases. This CDR3 is built from 18 residues. V was pared by 6 bases and J by 2 bases, with 8 bases of the junction left unmatched. In germline, CDR1 is MNHEY, CDR2 SVGEGT. The DNA for the CDR3 is TGTGCCAGCAGCTCCGGGACTAGCGGGAGGTACCCCTACAATGAGCAGTTCTTC. It is translated as CASSSGTSGRYPYNEQFF.

The chain recombines TRBV5-6 with TRBJ1-3; 8 positions agree with TRBD1. J lost 0 bases, V lost 4 bases, and 6 bases had no gene match. CDR3 size: 16 residues. CDR1 and CDR2 (germline): SGHDT, YYEEEE. CDR3 in DNA: TGTGCCAGCAGCAAGATCGGACAGGGCTCTGGAAACACCATATATTTT. Translating it yields CASSKIGQGSGNTIYF.